These 17 T cell receptor beta chains share one sample of origin, sequenced in a study of regulatory T cells in long-lasting Graves disease. The sample's time point: newly diagnosed GD, antithyroid drugs for less than 3 months. With RNA extracted from PBMCs as input, the TCR library was made. CDR3-region Arm-PCR and iRepertoire HTBI primers produced the TCR beta libraries. TCRdb itself ran the multiplex PCR reads through MiXCR, one entry per CDR3 protein. The table has about 530,000 distinct CDR3 sequences, around 16% seen once. These data also formed part of another study, on T cells in Graves' hyperthyroidism and ophthalmopathy.

The source material was peripheral blood mononuclear cells (PBMCs), sampled at new diagnosis, from a patient treated with antithyroid drugs. These receptors all come from a woman aged 40-65 years with Graves disease.

The V and J genes are TRBV4-1 and TRBJ2-2; TRBD2 matches at 9 bases. J lost 4 bases, V lost 1 base, and 1 base had no gene match. Germline assignment: CDR1 MGHRA and CDR2 YSYEKL. The CDR3 spans 15 residues. The CDR3 reads CASSQVAGATGELFF. The CDR3 nucleotides are TGCGCCAGCAGCCAAGTAGCGGGGGCCACCGGGGAGCTGTTTTTT.

The table lists this clonotype with many counts. The chain recombines TRBV11-2 with TRBJ2-3, with a tentative D call TRBD2 (6 bases). The germline V gene encodes CDR1 SGHAT and CDR2 FQNNGV. The CDR3 contains 16 residues. Trimming took off 8 bases at V and 6 bases at J, with 24 bases between the two ends. CDR3 protein: CASGNGGSRRRDTQYF. Written as DNA, the CDR3 is TGTGCCAGCGGCAACGGGGGTAGCAGAAGGCGGGATACGCAGTATTTT.

The chain couples TRBV24-1 to TRBJ1-2; weak D call: TRBD1 (6 bases). CDR3 length equals 15 residues. Between the trimmed V and J ends, which lost 3 bases and 2 bases, there was a span of 12 bases. Germline CDR1 and CDR2: KGHDR and SFDVKD. CDR3 in DNA: TGTGCCACCAGTGATCCCAGGGGACCGAACTATGGCTACACCTTC. It is translated as CATSDPRGPNYGYTF.

This clonotype was picked up many times. The chain is built from TRBV2 and TRBJ1-3, with 8 positions matching TRBD1. With V trimmed by 6 bases and J by 0 bases, 4 bases remained unmatched. CDR1 SNHLY and CDR2 FYNNEI come from the germline V gene. The CDR3 spans 15 residues. CDR3 in amino acids: CASSRDRSSGNTIYF. In nucleotides, the CDR3 is TGTGCCAGCAGCCGGGACAGGTCCTCTGGAAACACCATATATTTT.

This clonotype was picked up many times. This rearrangement joins TRBV11-2 to TRBJ1-1; a weak D match, TRBD1 (5 bases). The CDR3 spans 14 residues. The germline V and J ends were trimmed by 2 bases and 4 bases, with 11 bases remaining between them. CDR1 is SGHAT and CDR2 is FQNNGV in the germline V gene. The CDR3 loop is CASSLINGATEAFF. In nucleotides, the CDR3 is TGTGCCAGCAGCTTAATTAATGGGGCCACTGAAGCTTTCTTT.

This clonotype has a count of ten or more. This chain joins TRBV7-9 and TRBJ2-7, with D unresolved. Germline assignment: CDR1 SEHNR and CDR2 FQNEAQ (reference sequence). V was cut by 5 bases and J by 5 bases, with 13 bases left in between. The CDR3 runs to 13 residues. The CDR3 DNA reads TGTGCCAGCAGCACACGTAGTTCCGACGAGCAGTACTTC. Residues: CASSTRSSDEQYF.

The genes are TRBV29-1 and TRBJ2-5; the D call may be TRBD1 or TRBD2 (5 bases each). With 8 bases removed from V and 4 bases from J, the gap between germline ends came to 11 bases. Germline loops: CDR1 SQVTM, CDR2 ANQGSEA. The CDR3 is 11 residues long. Here the CDR3 reads CSPGLGETQYF. CDR3 DNA sequence: TGCAGCCCGGGGCTGGGAGAGACCCAGTACTTC. Full variable domain (remainder filled in from reference TRBV29-1 and TRBJ2-5): SAVISQKPSRDICQRGTSLTIQCQVDSQVTMMFWYRQQPGQSLTLIATANQGSEATYESGFVIDKFPISRPNLTFSTLTVSNMSPEDSSIYLCSPGLGETQYFGPGTRLLVL.

This clonotype was observed a handful of times. The chain employs TRBV4-1 and TRBJ1-1; 8 nucleotides match TRBD1. The CDR3 totals 13 residues. Trimming took 1 base from V and 10 from J; bases not matched to a gene: 5. From germline, CDR1 is MGHRA and CDR2 YSYEKL. This CDR3 reads CASSQATGVGAFF. CDR3 in DNA: TGCGCCAGCAGCCAAGCGACAGGGGTGGGAGCTTTCTTT.

There are many counts of this clonotype. The chain combines TRBV5-1 with TRBJ1-1, with 9 bases identical to TRBD1. Germline lookup yields CDR1 SGHRS and CDR2 YFSETQ. The junction had 9 bases not matched to a gene; V was cut back by 4 bases and J by 8 bases. The CDR3 totals 14 residues. CDR3 amino acids: CASSPLTGGGEAFF. CDR3 nucleotide sequence: TGCGCCAGCAGCCCGCTGACAGGGGGGGGAGAAGCTTTCTTT.

This clonotype showed up many times. The V and J genes are TRBV2 and TRBJ2-3, with D possibly called TRBD1 or TRBD2 (6 bases each). Germline V gene data show CDR1 as SNHLY and CDR2 as FYNNEI. Trimming took 1 base from V and 2 from J, leaving 13 bases between them. The CDR3 has 16 residues. The CDR3 sequence: CASSEVVWGATDTQYF. DNA of the CDR3: TGTGCCAGCAGTGAAGTAGTGTGGGGGGCCACAGATACGCAGTATTTT.

This clonotype was seen repeatedly, ten times or more. V usage is TRBV5-1 and J usage is TRBJ1-2; TRBD1 aligns across 7 bases. Trimming removed 0 bases from V and 2 bases from J; junction bases left unmatched: 10. The CDR3 has 17 residues. From germline, CDR1 is SGHRS and CDR2 YFSETQ. The CDR3 loop reads CASSLGQGGVTNYGYTF. CDR3 bases: TGCGCCAGCAGCTTGGGGCAGGGGGGCGTCACAAACTATGGCTACACCTTC.

This clonotype has a handful of counts. A clone one base away is much larger, so this may be a read error. This chain connects TRBV6-1 to TRBJ2-7; TRBD2 agrees at 7 bases. Looked up from germline, CDR1 is MNHNS and CDR2 is SASEGT. The CDR3 consists of 14 residues. This CDR3 reads CTSSQAGRTYEQYF. The CDR3 DNA is TGTACCAGCAGTCAAGCGGGGCGAACCTACGAGCAGTACTTC.

This clonotype was seen a single time. J is TRBJ2-2 and V is TRBV7-9, with 9 bases lining up with TRBD1. The CDR3 extends over 16 amino acids. Germline loops: CDR1 SEHNR, CDR2 FQNEAQ (reference sequence). Trimming took 5 bases from V and 7 from J; bases not matched to a gene: 11. For the CDR3, the DNA is TGTGCCAGCAGCGCGGCGTGGACAGGGGCTGGCGGGGAGCTGTTTTTT. Encoded protein: CASSAAWTGAGGELFF.

With respect to this clonotype: A read error may produce the germline difference seen at one junction end. The J gene is TRBJ2-3, the V gene TRBV7-9; D remains ambiguous. The J call may be mistaken, given a closer DNA end match to TRBJ2-7. The length of the CDR3 is 16 residues. Germline CDR1 SEHNR, CDR2 FQNEAQ (reference sequence). The CDR3 coding sequence is TGTGCCAGCAGCTTAGCGAGATGGCAAACAAACTACGGGCAGTACTTC. Protein product: CASSLARWQTNYGQYF.

This clonotype has ten or more counts. The CDR3 sequence: CASSYRQTTEAFF. DNA for the CDR3: TGTGCCAGCAGTTACCGACAGACGACTGAAGCTTTCTTT. V is TRBV6-9 and J is TRBJ1-1; perhaps TRBD1 as D (5 bases). V was trimmed by 3 bases and J by 5 bases, leaving 10 bases between them. Looked up from germline, CDR1 is MNHGY and CDR2 is SVAAGI. There are 13 residues in the CDR3.

This clonotype was recorded many times. The V call is TRBV25-1, the J call TRBJ1-1; D ambiguous. This CDR3 is 15 amino acids long. CDR1 is MGHDK and CDR2 is SYGVNS in the germline V gene. The V gene lost 1 base and the J gene lost 1 base, with 10 bases spanning the gap. CDR3 amino acids: CASSESLGRNTEAFF. The CDR3, as DNA: TGTGCCAGCAGTGAATCCCTGGGGAGGAACACTGAAGCTTTCTTT. The full variable domain, rest sourced from reference TRBV25-1 and TRBJ1-1, is EADIYQTPRYLVIGTGKKITLECSQTMGHDKMYWYQQDPGMELHLIHYSYGVNSTEKGDLSSESTVSRIRTEHFPLTLESARPSHTSQYLCASSESLGRNTEAFFGQGTRLTVV.

The table lists this clonotype with a few counts. Being one base from a much bigger clone, this may be a read error. This chain joins TRBV7-3 and TRBJ2-7; 10 nucleotides line up with TRBD2. The CDR3 extends over 15 amino acids. After removal of 0 bases from V and 2 bases from J, the junction contained 1 base not matched to a gene. Germline V gene sequence: CDR1 SGHTA, CDR2 FQGTGA. CDR3 protein: CASSLTSGGTYEQYF. The CDR3 DNA reads TGTGCCAGCAGCTTAACTAGCGGGGGGACCTACGAGCAGTACTTC.